The clone carrying this T cell receptor (beta chain) has more than one count but fewer than ten. The sample is drawn from a study of T-cell reconstitution after alpha-beta-depleted transplantation in children. Preparation of the TCRbeta library was carried out with unique molecular identifiers. TCRdb re-analysed the PCR reads in MiXCR, keeping a single row per CDR3 protein. The repertoire consists of about 600,000 distinct CDR3 sequences, with around 23% occurring once and the leading ten covering about 14%. CDR3 length equals 14 residues. Germline V gives CDR1 MNHNS, CDR2 SASEGT. V lost 11 bases, J lost 4 bases, and 11 bases stayed unmatched.

The rearrangement joins TRBV6-1 to TRBJ2-4; TRBD1 matches 7 bases. The material was PBMCs, mostly from graft donor cells, obtained 360 days after TCRalphabeta/CD19-depleted stem cell transplant. This TCR was recovered from a boy younger than two who had a stem cell transplant for acute myeloid leukemia, so the T cells may come from the graft donor. The chain's CDR3 is CAGTGTASKNIQYF. The CDR3 region has the DNA TGTGCCGGAACCGGGACAGCATCTAAAAACATTCAGTACTTC.